A single sample is the source of the 21 T cell receptor beta chains below, sequenced in a study of blood T cell repertoires in COVID-19. Sequencing used immunoSEQ multiplex PCR; TCRdb keeps in-frame clones, though not all of them. The sample holds over 150,000 clones, 94% seen once. Sample: peripheral blood. Every receptor here comes from a man younger than 40 with COVID-19, enrolled during active disease.

This clone was counted a few times. This same CDR3 is encoded by further DNA sequences in the sample. The chain couples TRBV9 to TRBJ1-3, with D tentatively TRBD1 (6 bases). The CDR3 is 14 residues long. Germline V gene sequence: CDR1 SGDLS, CDR2 YYNGEE. The V and J ends lost 7 bases and 0 bases respectively, with 11 bases between them. The CDR3 coding sequence is TGTGCCAGCGGGGGCACGGGCTCTGGAAACACCATATATTTT. Translation gives CASGGTGSGNTIYF. The full variable domain, rest sourced from reference TRBV9 and TRBJ1-3, is DSGVTQTPKHLITATGQRVTLRCSPRSGDLSVYWYQQSLDQGLQFLIQYYNGEERAKGNILERFSAQQFPDLHSELNLSSLELGDSALYFCASGGTGSGNTIYFGEGSWLTVV.

The chain recombines TRBV27 with TRBJ1-5; 9 positions match TRBD1. V was pared by 5 bases and J by 2 bases, with 13 bases of the junction left unmatched. The germline V gene has CDR1 MNHEY and CDR2 SMNVEV (reference sequence). The CDR3 consists of 18 residues. CDR3: CASSLIPPGQGGNQPQHF. DNA of the CDR3: TGTGCCAGCAGTCTAATCCCACCGGGACAGGGAGGCAATCAGCCCCAGCATTTT.

The chain links TRBV3-1 (or the pseudogene TRBV3-2) to TRBJ2-1; tentative D call: TRBD1 (5 bases). This CDR3 has 15 amino acids. V dropped 0 bases and J dropped 4 bases, with 10 bases sitting between them. CDR1 is LGHDT and CDR2 is YNNKEL in the germline V gene (reference sequence). For the CDR3, the DNA is TGTGCCAGCAGCCAAGAGTCCCCAGGGTACAATGAGCAGTTCTTC. It yields the protein CASSQESPGYNEQFF.

The chain couples TRBV9 to TRBJ2-2; a weak D match, TRBD1 (7 bases). The V end was cut by 2 bases, the J end by 3 bases, with 11 bases between. Looked up from germline, CDR1 is SGDLS and CDR2 is YYNGEE. The CDR3 spans 15 residues. CDR3 amino acids: CASSVRDSYTGELFF. The CDR3 DNA reads as TGTGCCAGCAGCGTGCGGGACAGTTACACCGGGGAGCTGTTTTTT.

The chain has TRBV9 and TRBJ2-6; tentative D call: TRBD2 (5 bases). CDR3 length: 16 residues. Germline V gene data show CDR1 as SGDLS and CDR2 as YYNGEE. Deletions cut 0 bases from V and 0 bases from J, with 7 bases between. The CDR3 nucleotides are TGTGCCAGCAGCGTAGCTAGCAACTCTGGGGCCAACGTCCTGACTTTC. Amino acid sequence: CASSVASNSGANVLTF.

This sequence joins TRBV3-1 (or the pseudogene TRBV3-2) and TRBJ1-1; D call uncertain. This CDR3 has 15 amino acids. Trimming left V 0 bases short and J 2 bases short, with 10 bases between. Per germline, CDR1 LGHDT and CDR2 YNNKEL (reference sequence). DNA of the CDR3: TGTGCCAGCAGCCAAGATGCAACGAGAAACACTGAAGCTTTCTTT. Protein sequence: CASSQDATRNTEAFF.

This clone was picked up a small number of times. The sample has other DNA sequences that encode this CDR3 too. The chain couples TRBV3-1 (or the pseudogene TRBV3-2) to TRBJ2-1, with 7 bases fitting TRBD2. The CDR3 has 14 amino acids. CDR1 and CDR2 (germline): LGHDT, YNNKEL (reference sequence). The trim removed 1 base at V and 3 bases at J, leaving 0 bases unmatched. The CDR3 coding sequence is TGTGCCAGCAGCCAAGGCGGGGGCTACAATGAGCAGTTCTTC. Protein: CASSQGGGYNEQFF.

The chain recombines TRBV6-4 with TRBJ2-3, with TRBD2 as a possible D gene (5 bases). Trimming stripped 5 bases from V and 6 bases from J, with 12 bases between. The CDR3 consists of 13 residues. Per germline, CDR1 MRHNA and CDR2 SNTAGT. The CDR3 DNA sequence: TGTGCCAGCAGTATCGGGCGCGGGGATACGCAGTATTTT. This sequence encodes CASSIGRGDTQYF.

V gene TRBV19 combines with J gene TRBJ2-7, with D possibly TRBD2 on 7 matching bases. Germline V gene sequence: CDR1 LNHDA, CDR2 SQIVND (reference sequence). The CDR3 consists of 15 residues. V was trimmed by 5 bases and J by 0 bases, leaving 14 bases between them. CDR3 region: CASSARGRASYEQYF. CDR3 nucleotide sequence: TGTGCCAGTAGTGCAAGGGGGAGGGCCTCCTACGAGCAGTACTTC.

The chain has TRBV11-2 and TRBJ1-1; D gene ambiguous. V lost 3 bases, J lost 6 bases, and 11 bases lay in between. CDR1 and CDR2 (germline): SGHAT, FQNNGV. This CDR3 is 13 amino acids long. The CDR3 sequence: CASSLVSQAEAFF. Here the CDR3 DNA reads TGTGCCAGCAGCTTGGTCAGTCAGGCTGAAGCTTTCTTT.

The chain combines TRBV2 with TRBJ1-5; 7 bases map to TRBD1. V lost 6 bases and J lost 1; bases outside the gene matches: 6. This CDR3 comprises 15 residues. Per the germline V gene, CDR1 is SNHLY and CDR2 is FYNNEI. The CDR3 loop is CASRVGRGSNQPQHF. The CDR3 DNA follows: TGTGCCAGCAGGGTGGGCAGGGGGAGCAATCAGCCCCAGCATTTT.

The CDR3 loop reads CASSPLPGQPQETQYF. Written as DNA, the CDR3 is TGTGCCAGCAGCCCGTTACCGGGACAGCCCCAAGAGACCCAGTACTTC. The V gene is TRBV9, the J gene TRBJ2-5; 7 bases match TRBD1. Per germline, CDR1 SGDLS and CDR2 YYNGEE. The CDR3 totals 16 residues. The ends lost 4 bases at V and 1 base at J; junction bases unmatched: 10.

The chain recombines TRBV7-9 with TRBJ1-2; tentatively, D is TRBD1 (5 bases). V lost 3 bases and J 11 bases, leaving 16 bases between the germline ends. This CDR3 is built from 13 residues. CDR1 is SEHNR, CDR2 FQNEAQ, per germline (reference sequence). The CDR3 DNA reads TGTGCCAGCAGCTTGGGCAGGGAATCTGGGTACACCTTC. Its translation: CASSLGRESGYTF.

The V call is TRBV13, the J call TRBJ2-1; TRBD2 aligns across 12 bases. CDR3 length equals 15 residues. Trimming removed 5 bases from V and 3 bases from J; junction bases left unmatched: 2. Germline CDR1 PRHDT, CDR2 FYEKMQ (reference sequence). CDR3 bases: TGTGCCAGCAGCCCGACTAGCGGGGGCTACAATGAGCAGTTCTTC. As protein: CASSPTSGGYNEQFF.

The chain recombines TRBV5-1 with TRBJ2-7; TRBD2 is a possible D gene (5 bases). The CDR3 is 15 amino acids. V lost 0 bases, J lost 0 bases, and 10 bases lay in between. Germline lookup yields CDR1 SGHRS and CDR2 YFSETQ. The CDR3 is CASSLVTGSSYEQYF. For the CDR3, the DNA is TGCGCCAGCAGCTTGGTTACGGGGAGCTCCTACGAGCAGTACTTC.

The chain employs TRBV7-9 and TRBJ1-6, with 9 bases fitting TRBD1. V lost 5 bases, J lost 0 bases, and 8 bases stayed unmatched. This CDR3 region has 18 residues. Per the germline V gene, CDR1 is SEHNR and CDR2 is FQNEAQ (reference sequence). DNA of the CDR3: TGTGCCAGCAGCACTGGGACAGGGCCGAGCTCCTATAATTCACCCCTCCACTTT. It translates to CASSTGTGPSSYNSPLHF. Full variable domain (outside the CDR3, taken from reference TRBV7-9 and TRBJ1-6): DTGVSQNPRHKITKRGQNVTFRCDPISEHNRLYWYRQTLGQGPEFLTYFQNEAQLEKSRLLSDRFSAERPKGSFSTLEIQRTEQGDSAMYLCASSTGTGPSSYNSPLHFGNGTRLTVT.

The chain carries TRBV27 and TRBJ2-3, with D tentatively TRBD1 (5 bases). Trimming cost V 2 bases and J 0 bases, with 12 bases left between them. CDR1 and CDR2 (germline): MNHEY, SMNVEV (reference sequence). The CDR3 totals 16 residues. This CDR3 is CASSLGARFSTDTQYF. For the CDR3, the DNA is TGTGCCAGCAGTTTAGGGGCGAGGTTTAGCACAGATACGCAGTATTTT.

V and J are TRBV19 and TRBJ1-1; no reliable D call. The CDR3 loop spans 13 amino acids. V lost 1 base and J lost 7, with 10 bases in between. Germline CDR1 reads LNHDA; CDR2 reads SQIVND (reference sequence). CDR3 loop: CASSIVGGDEAFF. In nucleotides, the CDR3 is TGTGCCAGTAGTATAGTGGGAGGCGATGAAGCTTTCTTT.

The count of this clone is one. The chain recombines TRBV27 with TRBJ2-2, with TRBD2 matching 8 bases. The CDR3 runs to 16 residues. V shed 2 bases and J 1 base; nucleotides not matched to a gene: 3. Germline V gene data show CDR1 as MNHEY and CDR2 as SMNVEV (reference sequence). The CDR3 region is CASSLGSGGNTGELFF. The CDR3 DNA follows: TGTGCCAGCAGTTTAGGAAGCGGGGGGAACACCGGGGAGCTGTTTTTT.

This clone was seen once. The chain has TRBV7-9 and TRBJ2-7; TRBD1 might be the D (5 bases). The V gene lost 10 bases and the J gene lost 1 base, with 11 bases spanning the gap. Germline loops: CDR1 SEHNR, CDR2 FQNEAQ (reference sequence). The CDR3 contains 12 residues. This CDR3 reads CATETVSYEQYF. The DNA of the CDR3 is TGTGCCACCGAGACAGTTTCCTACGAGCAGTACTTC. Drawing the rest from reference TRBV7-9 and TRBJ2-7, the complete variable domain is DTGVSQNPRHKITKRGQNVTFRCDPISEHNRLYWYRQTLGQGPEFLTYFQNEAQLEKSRLLSDRFSAERPKGSFSTLEIQRTEQGDSAMYLCATETVSYEQYFGPGTRLTVT.

V usage is TRBV7-2 and J usage is TRBJ2-7; D possibly corresponds to TRBD2 (5 bases). The germline V gene encodes CDR1 SGHTA and CDR2 FQGNSA. With 3 bases removed from V and 5 bases from J, the gap between germline ends came to 11 bases. The CDR3 contains 13 residues. In DNA, the CDR3 is TGTGCCAGCAGCTTCGGCTGGGGAGACGAGCAGTACTTC. Residues: CASSFGWGDEQYF.